These 21 T cell receptor beta chains originate from one sample sequenced in a study of cytotoxic CD8 clonotypes in ibrutinib-treated CLL. Sequenced by immunoSEQ multiplex PCR; TCRdb stores in-frame clones only, minus some. This table holds 200,000 to 250,000 clones, 65% to 80% found once. The sample in question was PBMCs, obtained after 12 months of ibrutinib treatment. The source is a human donor with chronic lymphocytic leukemia.

J is TRBJ2-6 and V is TRBV30; D not resolved. The CDR3 is 13 residues long. The V end was cut by 7 bases, the J end by 2 bases, with 9 bases between. Looked up from germline, CDR1 is GTSNPN and CDR2 is SVGIG (reference sequence). CDR3 sequence: CALGTTGANVLTF. In DNA form, the CDR3 reads TGTGCCTTGGGAACTACTGGGGCCAACGTCCTGACTTTC.

This clone has a handful of counts. The rearrangement uses TRBV4-1 and TRBJ1-5; TRBD1 might be the D (5 bases). This CDR3 region has 13 residues. Deletions cut 0 bases from V and 6 bases from J, with 6 bases between. Germline V gene sequence: CDR1 MGHRA, CDR2 YSYEKL. CDR3 sequence (DNA): TGCGCCAGCAGCCAAGAGAGGGGTCAGCCCCAGCATTTT. It codes for CASSQERGQPQHF.

The count of this clone is one. The V gene is TRBV5-6, the J gene TRBJ2-7; TRBD2 matches at 11 bases. There are 14 residues in the CDR3. Germline CDR1 SGHDT, CDR2 YYEEEE. J lost 9 bases, V lost 4 bases, and 9 bases had no gene match. Here the CDR3 reads CASSLLLAGVAQYF. As DNA, the CDR3 is TGTGCCAGCAGCCTCCTACTAGCGGGAGTGGCGCAGTACTTC.

V and J are TRBV28 and TRBJ1-5; no firm D call. V gave up 3 bases and J gave up 5 bases, with 5 bases separating them. The CDR3 has 12 residues. Germline V lookup: CDR1 MDHEN, CDR2 SYDVKM. CDR3 bases: TGTGCCAGCAGTTTGAATGATCAGCCCCAGCATTTT. Amino acids: CASSLNDQPQHF.

V usage is TRBV4-3 and J usage is TRBJ1-2, with TRBD1 identical over 9 bases. The CDR3 contains 14 residues. The V gene's germline CDR1 is LGHNA and CDR2 YSLEER. V shed 3 bases and J 8 bases; nucleotides not matched to a gene: 7. The CDR3 DNA reads TGCGCCAGCAGCCATAGCGACAGGGGGAGCGGCTACACCTTC. It yields the protein CASSHSDRGSGYTF.

The rearrangement uses TRBV6-1 and TRBJ1-2, with D hard to call. The CDR3 sequence is 14 residues long. Germline lookup yields CDR1 MNHNS and CDR2 SASEGT. V was shortened by 0 bases and J by 3 bases, with 8 bases between the two germline ends. CDR3 residues: CASSEANPYYGYTF. The CDR3 bases are TGTGCCAGCAGTGAAGCAAACCCCTACTATGGCTACACCTTC.

This clone occurred once. The chain couples TRBV15 to TRBJ1-5; D call uncertain. V lost 1 base, J lost 4 bases, and 11 bases lay in between. The CDR3 is made up of 15 amino acids. From germline, CDR1 is LNHNV and CDR2 YYDKDF (reference sequence). The CDR3 is CATSRAWTVNQPQHF. The CDR3 DNA reads TGTGCCACCAGCAGAGCTTGGACGGTGAATCAGCCCCAGCATTTT.

This chain connects TRBV27 to TRBJ2-2, with D unclear. The CDR3 length is 12 residues. Looked up from germline, CDR1 is MNHEY and CDR2 is SMNVEV (reference sequence). V lost 7 bases to trimming and J lost 4 bases, with 7 bases between them. The CDR3 DNA sequence: TGTGCCAGCAAGTATGGCACCGGGGAGCTGTTTTTT. This sequence encodes CASKYGTGELFF.

Note on this clone: Other DNA sequences in the sample encode the same CDR3. The rearrangement joins TRBV7-3 to TRBJ1-3; D remains unclear. The CDR3 totals 13 residues. V dropped 4 bases and J dropped 0 bases, with 4 bases sitting between them. Looked up from germline, CDR1 is SGHTA and CDR2 is FQGTGA. The CDR3 DNA sequence: TGTGCCAGCAGCTCGGGCTCTGGAAACACCATATATTTT. It codes for CASSSGSGNTIYF.

The gene calls are TRBV28 and TRBJ1-2, with a weak D call TRBD1 (5 bases). V was pared by 2 bases and J by 5 bases, with 12 bases between. CDR3 size: 14 residues. Germline CDR1 MDHEN, CDR2 SYDVKM. CDR3 DNA sequence: TGTGCCAGCAGTTTAGGTGGGACTCGGTATGGCTACACCTTC. It is translated as CASSLGGTRYGYTF.

In this sample, this clone turned up once. The gene calls are TRBV30 and TRBJ2-7; 12 positions match TRBD1. The J segment lost 1 base and the V segment lost 0 bases, leaving 7 bases of the junction unmatched. The CDR3 is 17 amino acids. CDR1 is GTSNPN and CDR2 is SVGIG in the germline V gene (reference sequence). CDR3 sequence: CAWSVPWDRGPSYEQYF. The DNA of the CDR3 is TGTGCCTGGAGTGTACCGTGGGACAGGGGGCCATCCTACGAGCAGTACTTC.

This clone was seen only a few times. The rearrangement uses TRBV9 and TRBJ1-2; 9 bases agree with TRBD1. The V and J ends lost 4 bases and 3 bases, in that order; junction bases with no gene match: 4. This CDR3 is built from 14 residues. Germline V gives CDR1 SGDLS, CDR2 YYNGEE. Written as DNA, the CDR3 is TGTGCCAGCAGCCTAAGGGACAGGGACTATGGCTACACCTTC. Its protein is CASSLRDRDYGYTF.

This clone was detected a few times. The rearrangement uses TRBV27 and TRBJ1-5; 7 bases are shared with TRBD1. Per the germline V gene, CDR1 is MNHEY and CDR2 is SMNVEV (reference sequence). J gave up 9 bases and V 6 bases, and 14 bases lay outside the gene matches. The CDR3 consists of 15 residues. The CDR3 nucleotides read TGTGCCAGCAGAGTGAAAGCAACAGGGGCGTTGCCCCAGCATTTT. Its protein product is CASRVKATGALPQHF.

CDR3 in DNA: TGTGCCAGCTCGCGGGAGGTTGGCTACACCTTC. It codes for CASSREVGYTF. J is TRBJ1-2 and V is TRBV18; D gene unclear. Germline V gives CDR1 KGHSH, CDR2 LQKENI. There are 11 residues in the CDR3. Deletions cut 6 bases from V and 7 bases from J, with 9 bases between.

The CDR3 is CASSVGWGLGPSYEQYF. The CDR3 DNA reads TGTGCCAGCAGCGTAGGCTGGGGACTTGGGCCCTCCTACGAGCAGTACTTC. V and J are TRBV9 and TRBJ2-7; weak D call: TRBD2 (6 bases). Between the trimmed V and J ends, which lost 0 bases and 0 bases, there was a span of 16 bases. This CDR3 contains 17 residues. Germline V gives CDR1 SGDLS, CDR2 YYNGEE.

The rearrangement links TRBV6-5 to TRBJ1-6; the match to TRBD1 covers 7 bases. CDR1 MNHEY and CDR2 SVGAGI come from the germline V gene. The CDR3 spans 14 residues. Trimming at V came to 8 bases and at J to 2 bases, leaving 3 bases not matched to a gene. Here the CDR3 DNA reads TGTGCCAGCGGTCAGGGGGCCTATAATTCACCCCTCCACTTT. It codes for CASGQGAYNSPLHF.

This chain uses TRBV7-6 with TRBJ1-2, with TRBD1 as a possible D gene (5 bases). Trimming took off 2 bases at V and 6 bases at J, with 10 bases between the two ends. Per the germline V gene, CDR1 is SGHVS and CDR2 is FNYEAQ. The CDR3 has 13 residues. As DNA, the CDR3 is TGTGCCAGCAGCTTACGGGGGTACAATGGCTACACCTTC. Its protein product is CASSLRGYNGYTF. Full variable domain (rest looked up from reference TRBV7-6 and TRBJ1-2): GAGVSQSPRYKVTKRGQDVALRCDPISGHVSLYWYRQALGQGPEFLTYFNYEAQQDKSGLPNDRFSAERPEGSISTLTIQRTEQRDSAMYRCASSLRGYNGYTFGSGTRLTVV.

The CDR3 reads CASRESAGTTKNIQYF. CDR3 bases: TGTGCCAGCAGAGAATCAGCCGGGACAACAAAAAACATTCAGTACTTC. This sequence joins TRBV7-2 and TRBJ2-4; possibly TRBD1 for D (6 bases). V lost 6 bases, J lost 4 bases, and 19 bases lay in between. Germline V gene data show CDR1 as SGHTA and CDR2 as FQGNSA. The CDR3 has 16 residues.

This chain links TRBV29-1 with TRBJ2-7, with 10 bases matching TRBD1. Germline assignment: CDR1 SQVTM and CDR2 ANQGSEA. The length of the CDR3 is 14 residues. Trimming took 6 bases from V and 5 from J; bases not matched to a gene: 10. The CDR3 reads CSVGGTGAIDEQYF. The CDR3 DNA reads as TGCAGCGTGGGCGGGACAGGGGCTATAGACGAGCAGTACTTC.

This clone was seen a single time. This rearrangement joins TRBV19 to TRBJ1-6, with unresolved D. Germline values: CDR1 LNHDA, CDR2 SQIVND (reference sequence). Trimming took off 6 bases at V and 4 bases at J, with 10 bases between the two ends. The CDR3 covers 14 residues. Here the CDR3 DNA reads TGTGCCAGTAGCTCGGGCCGGTATAATTCACCCCTCCACTTT. Residues: CASSSGRYNSPLHF.

This clone was seen only once. The chain is built from TRBV18 and TRBJ1-3; 7 positions match TRBD1. CDR1 and CDR2 from the germline V gene are KGHSH and LQKENI. Trimming at V came to 5 bases and at J to 4 bases, leaving 8 bases not matched to a gene. This CDR3 has 15 residues. CDR3 amino acids: CASSRDSTPGNTIYF. CDR3 coding DNA: TGTGCCAGCTCAAGGGACAGTACGCCGGGAAACACCATATATTTT.